This is a list of T cell receptor beta chains from one sample in a study of regulatory T cells in long-lasting Graves disease. Via MiXCR, TCRdb re-called the multiplex PCR reads, giving one row per CDR3 protein. The data hold 550,000 or so distinct CDR3 sequences, with approximately 12% observed a single time. The same specimen was also included in a second study, on T cells in Graves' hyperthyroidism and ophthalmopathy.

Here the sequenced sample was peripheral blood mononuclear cells (PBMCs), taken at new diagnosis, from a patient treated with antithyroid drugs. The source is a woman between 25 and 40 years old with Graves disease. CDR3s include the opening cysteine and the closing phenylalanine or tryptophan. Fields, in order: CDR3 length, J gene, V gene, clone size, D gene, CDR3 DNA, CDR3 protein. A D gene is named only where the DNA matches it firmly. Clone sizes are given selectively: once, few, many, or a class where the clone is expanded.

14 TRBJ2-3 TRBV28 many . TGTGCCAGCAGTGATATAGCAAGCACAGATACGCAGTATTTT CASSDIASTDTQYF
16 TRBJ1-2 TRBV4-2 . . TGTGCCAGCAGCCAAGATGGGGATCTGGGCGGATATGGCTACACCTTC CASSQDGDLGGYGYTF
13 TRBJ2-3 TRBV20-1 many . TGCAGTGCTACAACAGACAGCGGGGATACGCAGTATTTT CSATTDSGDTQYF
16 TRBJ2-7 TRBV10-1 many TRBD1 TGCGCCAGCAGTGCCGGAGGGAGGACAGGGGGCTACGAGCAGTACTTC CASSAGGRTGGYEQYF
19 TRBJ2-1 TRBV6-1 many TRBD2 TGTGCCAGCAGTGAAAAGGGGACTAGCCTTCCCCAGCAGAACAATGAGCAGTTCTTC CASSEKGTSLPQQNNEQFF
12 TRBJ2-2 TRBV2 many . TGTGCCAGCACAGATCACACCGGGGAGCTGTTTTTT CASTDHTGELFF
11 TRBJ2-1 TRBV6-1 . . TGTGCCAGCAATTTTGGGGATTGGCAGTTCTTC CASNFGDWQFF
16 TRBJ1-2 TRBV27 many . TGTGCCAGCAGTTTATCCTATCGGCAGGGTTACTATGGCTACACCTTC CASSLSYRQGYYGYTF
14 TRBJ2-7 TRBV18 . . TGTGCCAGCTCACCACTCCAGGGTAGCGACGAGCAGTACTTC CASSPLQGSDEQYF
12 TRBJ2-1 TRBV30 many . TGTGCCTGGAAAGGAGCGGGCAATGAGCAGTTCTTC CAWKGAGNEQFF
16 TRBJ1-1 TRBV18 many . TGTGCCAGCTCACCAATCCAGGGGTGGATGAACACTGAAGCTTTCTTT CASSPIQGWMNTEAFF
17 TRBJ2-1 TRBV6-5 many TRBD2 TGTGCCAGCAGTTACCCGAGACTAGCGGGAGGGCCGAATGAGCAGTTCTTC CASSYPRLAGGPNEQFF
15 TRBJ2-1 TRBV6-5 many . TGTGCCAGCAGTTACTCAGGTGCCCCGAACAATGAGCAGTTCTTC CASSYSGAPNNEQFF
14 TRBJ1-2 TRBV18 many TRBD1 TGTGCCAGCTCACCGCTGACAGGGAACTATGGCTACACCTTC CASSPLTGNYGYTF
16 TRBJ2-1 TRBV7-9 many TRBD2 TGTGCCAGCAGAGAAACTAGCGGGACGACCCAGCATGAGCAGTTCTTC CASRETSGTTQHEQFF
15 TRBJ1-2 TRBV18 few . TGTGCCAGCTCAAACCCGTCCAGGTGGTCTTATGGCTACACCTTC CASSNPSRWSYGYTF
15 TRBJ2-4 TRBV12-3/TRBV12-4 many . TGTGCCAGCAGTTCCTCGATGACAGGCAAAAACATTCAGTACTTC CASSSSMTGKNIQYF
17 TRBJ2-5 TRBV7-2 many TRBD2 TGTGCCAGCAGCCGCACCAACAGCGGGAGAGGGAAAGAGACCCAGTACTTC CASSRTNSGRGKETQYF
15 TRBJ1-2 TRBV7-9 many TRBD1 TGTGCCAGCATCACCCGGGACAGGGTAGTCCATGGCTACACCTTC CASITRDRVVHGYTF
13 TRBJ2-3 TRBV15 . . TGTGCCACCAGCACTCCGGAGTTGGTTACGCAGTATTTT CATSTPELVTQYF
13 TRBJ1-1 TRBV30 few . TGTGCCTGGATCAGGGCTCCTGGCACTGAAGCTTTCTTT CAWIRAPGTEAFF
14 TRBJ2-5 TRBV10-3 many TRBD2 TGTGCCATCAGTGATGCGGGAGGAGGGGAGACCCAGTACTTC CAISDAGGGETQYF
15 TRBJ2-7 TRBV11-2 many . TGTGCCAGCAGCTTAGACAGGGGCTCCTCCTACGAGCAGTACTTC CASSLDRGSSYEQYF
13 TRBJ2-3 TRBV13 many . TGTGCCAGCAGCTTAATGGCTGGAGATACGCAGTATTTT CASSLMAGDTQYF
16 TRBJ2-1 TRBV9 . TRBD2 TGTGCCAGCAGCGTAGATCTAGCGGGGGTCTACAATGAGCAGTTCTTC CASSVDLAGVYNEQFF
13 TRBJ2-7 TRBV28 many . TGTGCCAGCAGCTTTTCGACAGCTGGCGAGCAGTACTTC CASSFSTAGEQYF
15 TRBJ1-1 TRBV6-5 many . TGTGCCAGCAGTTTCCAGGGGATCATGAACACTGAAGCTTTCTTT CASSFQGIMNTEAFF
12 TRBJ1-1 TRBV30 many . TGTGCCTGGAACGCAGGGATCACTGAAGCTTTCTTT CAWNAGITEAFF
15 TRBJ1-2 TRBV7-9 many TRBD1 TGTGCCAGCAGCTTGCCGGGACAGGGAGTCTATGGCTACACCTTC CASSLPGQGVYGYTF
13 TRBJ1-2 TRBV20-1 few TRBD1 TGCAGTGCTTCGACAGGGGAAGGCTATGGCTACACCTTC CSASTGEGYGYTF
13 TRBJ2-3 TRBV2 many . TGTGCCAGCACCCGAGATTTCACAGATACGCAGTATTTT CASTRDFTDTQYF
14 TRBJ2-7 TRBV4-1 many TRBD1 TGCGCCAGCAGAGCTCGGGACAGCCCCCACGAGCAGTACTTC CASRARDSPHEQYF
14 TRBJ2-1 TRBV27 few . TGTGCCAGCACCCAGGGGATAGCGGGCAATGAGCAGTTCTTC CASTQGIAGNEQFF
14 TRBJ1-1 TRBV11-2 many TRBD1 TGTGCCAGCAGCGTCGGGACAGGGAGGACTGAAGCTTTCTTT CASSVGTGRTEAFF
15 TRBJ2-2 TRBV12-3/TRBV12-4 many . TGTGCCACACACACCGGGACATCCCACACCGGGGAGCTGTTTTTT CATHTGTSHTGELFF
14 TRBJ2-5 TRBV2 many . TGTGCCAGCAGTACAAGGGGGGTTATACAGACCCAGTACTTC CASSTRGVIQTQYF
13 TRBJ2-3 TRBV19 . TRBD2 TGTGCCAGTAGCATACGGGAGGTAGATACGCAGTATTTT CASSIREVDTQYF
13 TRBJ1-1 TRBV5-4 few . TGTGCCAGCAGTTGGGCTCCTGGGACTGAAGCTTTCTTT CASSWAPGTEAFF
15 TRBJ2-1 TRBV30 many . TGTGCCTGGAGTAGGGACACTCTCTCCTACAATGAGCAGTTCTTC CAWSRDTLSYNEQFF
15 TRBJ2-3 TRBV4-1 many . TGCGCCAGCAGCCAACCCCCCCCGGGCACAGATACGCAGTATTTT CASSQPPPGTDTQYF
16 TRBJ2-1 TRBV19 . . TGTGCCAGTAGTCGATGGGTTTCGGTCCCCTACAATGAGCAGTTCTTC CASSRWVSVPYNEQFF
14 TRBJ1-2 TRBV6-1 . TRBD1 TGTGCCAGCAGGGGGACAGGCGATAACTATGGCTACACCTTC CASRGTGDNYGYTF
14 TRBJ2-5 TRBV2 many . TGTGCCAGCAGTGAATACAGGGATGCGGAGACCCAGTACTTC CASSEYRDAETQYF